Following are 7 T cell receptor beta chains from one sample sequenced in a study of cytomegalovirus exposure and HLA in healthy donors. 13 Jbeta primers and 60 Vbeta primers were used for the PCR. Assay: immunoSEQ multiplex PCR; the TCRdb copy retains only in-frame clones and omits some. This table has 85,000 to 110,000 clones, roughly 80% appearing once. The sample consisted of PBMCs. Source of these receptors: a man in his forties or fifties in good health and CMV-seropositive.

The J gene is TRBJ2-1, the V gene TRBV4-2, with 8 bases matching TRBD2. The CDR3 contains 16 residues. The V segment lost 4 bases and the J segment 2 bases; nucleotides outside the gene matches: 7. The germline CDR1 and CDR2 sequences are LGHNA and YNFKEQ. CDR3 in DNA: TGTGCCAGCAGCCCCTTAGCGGGAACAGCCTACAATGAGCAGTTCTTC. It yields the protein CASSPLAGTAYNEQFF.

J is TRBJ2-2 and V is TRBV2; TRBD2 is a possible D gene (5 bases). Trimming pared 4 bases from V and 7 bases from J, leaving 22 bases between. Germline assignment: CDR1 SNHLY and CDR2 FYNNEI. The CDR3 consists of 17 residues. The CDR3 sequence is CASSAESRRRSGGELFF. In DNA form, the CDR3 reads TGTGCCAGCAGTGCGGAATCAAGACGGAGGAGTGGCGGGGAGCTGTTTTTT.

The CDR3 DNA reads as TGTGCCAGCAGCTTGGGACAGGGCCTGGACGAGCAGTACTTC. As protein: CASSLGQGLDEQYF. The V call is TRBV7-9, the J call TRBJ2-7; 9 bases match TRBD1. V shed 3 bases, J shed 5 bases, and the junction held 5 bases outside the gene matches. In germline, CDR1 is SEHNR, CDR2 FQNEAQ (reference sequence). CDR3 length: 14 residues.

The rearrangement links TRBV7-9 to TRBJ2-3, with a weak D call TRBD2 (5 bases). V was trimmed by 2 bases and J by 3 bases, leaving 15 bases between them. Germline-derived CDR1 and CDR2 are SEHNR and FQNEAQ (reference sequence). The CDR3 runs to 16 residues. CDR3 protein: CASSLFLGERTDTQYF. CDR3 in DNA: TGTGCCAGCAGCTTATTCCTCGGGGAAAGGACAGATACGCAGTATTTT.

The chain's CDR3 is CASSLGQGATEQYF. The CDR3 DNA reads as TGTGCCAGCAGCTTGGGACAGGGGGCTACCGAGCAGTACTTC. This chain uses TRBV5-8 with TRBJ2-7; 10 nucleotides match TRBD1. This CDR3 contains 14 residues. Losses at the gene ends were 0 bases for V and 6 bases for J; bases not matched to a gene: 3. CDR1 is SGHTS and CDR2 is YDEGEE in the germline V gene.

The gene calls are TRBV7-3 and TRBJ2-2; D unclear. V dropped 5 bases and J dropped 1 base, with 8 bases sitting between them. Germline V gene sequence: CDR1 SGHTA, CDR2 FQGTGA. The CDR3 runs 14 residues. This chain's CDR3 is CASSPPGNTGELFF. The CDR3, as DNA: TGTGCCAGCAGCCCCCCAGGGAACACCGGGGAGCTGTTTTTT.

The V and J genes are TRBV27 and TRBJ1-5; a weak D match, TRBD1 (5 bases). The CDR3 sequence is 15 residues long. Germline V gene lookup returns CDR1 MNHEY and CDR2 SMNVEV (reference sequence). Between the trimmed V and J ends, which lost 5 bases and 3 bases, there was a span of 14 bases. The CDR3 here is CASSATGGANQPQHF. Here the CDR3 DNA reads TGTGCCAGCAGTGCTACCGGGGGAGCCAATCAGCCCCAGCATTTT.